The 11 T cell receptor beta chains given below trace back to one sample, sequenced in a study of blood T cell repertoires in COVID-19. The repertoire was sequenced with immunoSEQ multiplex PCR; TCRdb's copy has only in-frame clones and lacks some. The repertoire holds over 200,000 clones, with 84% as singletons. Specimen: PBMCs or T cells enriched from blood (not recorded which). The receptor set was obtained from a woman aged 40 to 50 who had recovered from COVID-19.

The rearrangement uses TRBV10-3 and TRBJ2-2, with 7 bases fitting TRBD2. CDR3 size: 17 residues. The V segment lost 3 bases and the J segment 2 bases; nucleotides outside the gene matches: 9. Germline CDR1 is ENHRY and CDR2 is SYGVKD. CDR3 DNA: TGTGCCATCAGTGACGGGGAAAGCGGGGCTAACACCGGGGAGCTGTTTTTT. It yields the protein CAISDGESGANTGELFF.

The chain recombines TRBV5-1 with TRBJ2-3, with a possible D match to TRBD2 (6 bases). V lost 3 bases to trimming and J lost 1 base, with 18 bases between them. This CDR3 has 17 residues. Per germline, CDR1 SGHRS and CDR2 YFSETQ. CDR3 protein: CASSSGASGDGTDTQYF. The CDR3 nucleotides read TGCGCCAGCAGCTCCGGGGCCTCGGGAGACGGCACAGATACGCAGTATTTT. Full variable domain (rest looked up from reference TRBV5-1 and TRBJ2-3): KAGVTQTPRYLIKTRGQQVTLSCSPISGHRSVSWYQQTPGQGLQFLFEYFSETQRNKGNFPGRFSGRQFSNSRSEMNVSTLELGDSALYLCASSSGASGDGTDTQYFGPGTRLTVL.

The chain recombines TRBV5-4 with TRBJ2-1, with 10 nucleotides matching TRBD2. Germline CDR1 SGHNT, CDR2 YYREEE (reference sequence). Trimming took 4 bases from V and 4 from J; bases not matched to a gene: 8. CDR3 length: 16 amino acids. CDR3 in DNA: TGTGCCAGCAGCCGAGGGTCTAGCGGGAGTTACAATGAGCAGTTCTTC. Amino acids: CASSRGSSGSYNEQFF.

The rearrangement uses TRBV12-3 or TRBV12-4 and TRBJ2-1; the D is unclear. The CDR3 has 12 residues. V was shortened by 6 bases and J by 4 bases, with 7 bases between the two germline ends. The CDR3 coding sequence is TGTGCCAGCAGCCGCCTATACAATGAGCAGTTCTTC. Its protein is CASSRLYNEQFF.

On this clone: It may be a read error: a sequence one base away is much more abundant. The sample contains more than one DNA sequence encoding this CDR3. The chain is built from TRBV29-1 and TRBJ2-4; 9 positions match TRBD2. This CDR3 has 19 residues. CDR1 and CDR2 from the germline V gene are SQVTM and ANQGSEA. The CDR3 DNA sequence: TGCCGCGTTGCGGGGGGGGCAGGGGGTTGGACTTTTACCAAAAACATTCAGTACTTC. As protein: CRVAGGAGGWTFTKNIQYF.

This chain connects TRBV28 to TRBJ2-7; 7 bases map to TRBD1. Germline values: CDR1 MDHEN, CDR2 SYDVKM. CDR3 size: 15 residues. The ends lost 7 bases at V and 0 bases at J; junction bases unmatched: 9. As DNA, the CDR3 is TGTGCCAGCAACATATACAGGGGAAGCTCCTACGAGCAGTACTTC. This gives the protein CASNIYRGSSYEQYF.

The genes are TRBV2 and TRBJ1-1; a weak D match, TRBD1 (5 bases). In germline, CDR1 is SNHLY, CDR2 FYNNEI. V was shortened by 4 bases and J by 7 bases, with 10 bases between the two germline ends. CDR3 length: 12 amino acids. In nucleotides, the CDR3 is TGTGCCAGCAGTGTCGACAGAGGTGAAGCTTTCTTT. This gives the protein CASSVDRGEAFF.

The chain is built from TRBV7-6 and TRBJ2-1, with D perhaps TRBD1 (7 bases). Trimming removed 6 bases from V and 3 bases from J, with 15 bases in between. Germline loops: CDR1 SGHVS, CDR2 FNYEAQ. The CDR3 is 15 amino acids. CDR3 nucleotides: TGTGCCAGCAGTCCGTCAGGGGGGATCTACAATGAGCAGTTCTTC. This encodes CASSPSGGIYNEQFF.

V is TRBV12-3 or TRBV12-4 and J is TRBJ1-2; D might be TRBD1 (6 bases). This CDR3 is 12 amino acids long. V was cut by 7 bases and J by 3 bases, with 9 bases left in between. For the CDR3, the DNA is TGTGCCAGCACCCCAGGGGACTATGGCTACACCTTC. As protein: CASTPGDYGYTF.

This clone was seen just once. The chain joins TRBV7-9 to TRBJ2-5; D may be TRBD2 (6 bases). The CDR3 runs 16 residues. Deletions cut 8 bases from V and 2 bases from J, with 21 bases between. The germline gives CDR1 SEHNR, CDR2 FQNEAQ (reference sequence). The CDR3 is CASGRSAGSSQETQYF. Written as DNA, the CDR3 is TGTGCCAGCGGGAGGTCGGCCGGGAGCTCACAAGAGACCCAGTACTTC.

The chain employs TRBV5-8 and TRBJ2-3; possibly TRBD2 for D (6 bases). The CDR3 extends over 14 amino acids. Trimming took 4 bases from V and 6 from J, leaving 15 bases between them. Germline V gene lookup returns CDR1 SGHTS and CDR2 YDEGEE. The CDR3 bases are TGTGCCAGCAGCGCCCGACTAGGCAAGGATACGCAGTATTTT. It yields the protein CASSARLGKDTQYF.